Below, 32 T cell receptor beta chains from the same sample are listed, as sequenced in a study of T cells in Graves' hyperthyroidism and ophthalmopathy. TCR beta CDR3 regions were amplified from RNA. HTBI primers were the set used in a first-round RT-PCR of the TCR CDR3. TCRdb fed the multiplex PCR reads into MiXCR, producing one record per CDR3 protein. This sample has about 500,000 distinct CDR3 sequences; 17% occur once, and the top ten carry approximately 15%. Material: blood. The receptor source for this set is a woman under 30 with Graves' ophthalmopathy.

This clonotype was recorded at least ten times. The rearrangement uses TRBV7-8 and TRBJ2-3; no clear D gene. The CDR3 length is 12 residues. The germline V gene encodes CDR1 SGHVS and CDR2 FQNEAQ. V gave up 4 bases and J gave up 5 bases, with 7 bases separating them. In DNA, the CDR3 is TGTGCCAGCAGCTCCGGCGAAGATACGCAGTATTTT. It is translated as CASSSGEDTQYF.

This clonotype has a handful of counts. V and J are TRBV7-8 and TRBJ2-2; 10 bases agree with TRBD2. Germline assignment: CDR1 SGHVS and CDR2 FQNEAQ. The V gene end was trimmed by 2 bases and the J gene end by 7 bases; junction bases not matched to a gene: 16. This CDR3 is built from 19 residues. The DNA of the CDR3 is TGTGCCAGCAGCTTAACGGGGGGAGGACTAGCGGTTGTGAGCGGGGAGCTGTTTTTT. This gives the protein CASSLTGGGLAVVSGELFF.

This clonotype has at least ten counts. The chain has TRBV10-3 and TRBJ1-2, with D perhaps matching TRBD1 (5 bases). V was clipped by 0 bases and J by 8 bases, with 25 bases between them. CDR3 size: 18 residues. Per the germline V gene, CDR1 is ENHRY and CDR2 is SYGVKD. CDR3 region: CAISESDRGQSSHSGYTF. CDR3 in DNA: TGTGCCATCAGTGAGTCAGACCGAGGACAATCAAGTCACAGCGGCTACACCTTC.

This clonotype appeared many times. The CDR3 is CASSMFQVIFPMDTEAFF. CDR3 sequence (DNA): TGTGCCAGCAGTATGTTCCAGGTGATATTTCCGATGGACACTGAAGCTTTCTTT. The chain recombines TRBV28 with TRBJ1-1; D not certain. The CDR3 extends over 18 amino acids. The V gene's germline CDR1 is MDHEN and CDR2 SYDVKM. The V end lost 5 bases, the J end lost 3 bases, and 25 bases lay between the germline ends.

This clonotype was found once. The chain employs TRBV5-1 and TRBJ2-7, with TRBD2 identical over 10 bases. The V gene end was trimmed by 5 bases and the J gene end by 1 base; junction bases not matched to a gene: 3. The CDR3 loop spans 14 amino acids. The germline V gene has CDR1 SGHRS and CDR2 YFSETQ. The CDR3 DNA follows: TGCGCCAGCAGGGCTAGCGGGGGTTCCTACGAGCAGTACTTC. Translated: CASRASGGSYEQYF.

The chain joins TRBV11-2 to TRBJ2-3; 14 bases agree with TRBD2. Germline V lookup: CDR1 SGHAT, CDR2 FQNNGV. The junction had 12 bases not matched to a gene; V was cut back by 6 bases and J by 7 bases. This CDR3 is built from 17 residues. The CDR3 here is CASSNAGTSGSRNTQYF. CDR3 sequence (DNA): TGTGCCAGCAGTAACGCCGGGACTAGCGGGAGTCGGAATACGCAGTATTTT.

This clonotype was recorded many times. V usage is TRBV29-1 and J usage is TRBJ2-1; 16 nucleotides match TRBD2. The CDR3 spans 15 residues. The trim removed 7 bases at V and 6 bases at J, leaving 6 bases unmatched. Per the germline V gene, CDR1 is SQVTM and CDR2 is ANQGSEA. The CDR3 coding sequence is TGCAGCGGGGAAGGGACTAGCGGGAGGGCCAATGAGCAGTTCTTC. As protein: CSGEGTSGRANEQFF.

This clonotype came up many times. The CDR3 loop reads CSIGGAGYDHEQYF. CDR3 coding DNA: TGCTCCATCGGGGGGGCCGGGTATGACCACGAGCAGTACTTC. The J gene is TRBJ2-7, the V gene TRBV20-1; 8 bases are a match to TRBD2. The CDR3 is 14 residues long. Germline-derived CDR1 and CDR2 are DFQATT and SNEGSKA (reference sequence).

This clonotype showed up many times. The CDR3 loop reads CASSFPSIGSYGYTF. Written as DNA, the CDR3 is TGTGCCAGCAGCTTCCCGTCGATAGGGTCCTATGGCTACACCTTC. V gene TRBV5-6 combines with J gene TRBJ1-2; D is unclear. CDR1 is SGHDT, CDR2 YYEEEE, per germline. This CDR3 spans 15 amino acids. The V gene lost 2 bases and the J gene lost 4 bases, with 15 bases spanning the gap. Drawing the rest from reference TRBV5-6 and TRBJ1-2, the complete variable domain is DAGVTQSPTHLIKTRGQQVTLRCSPKSGHDTVSWYQQALGQGPQFIFQYYEEEERQRGNFPDRFSGHQFPNYSSELNVNALLLGDSALYLCASSFPSIGSYGYTFGSGTRLTVV.

The rearrangement links TRBV20-1 to TRBJ1-6; no clear D gene. This CDR3 has 12 amino acids. The V gene lost 0 bases and the J gene lost 16 bases, with 13 bases spanning the gap. Germline lookup yields CDR1 DFQATT and CDR2 SNEGSKA (reference sequence). The CDR3 spells CSARDAWWGLHF. In DNA, the CDR3 is TGCAGTGCTAGAGATGCGTGGTGGGGTCTCCACTTT.

This clonotype came up many times. This chain links TRBV28 with TRBJ2-3, with TRBD2 identical over 8 bases. From germline, CDR1 is MDHEN and CDR2 SYDVKM. The CDR3 extends over 15 amino acids. V trimming: 4 bases; J trimming: 1 base; junction bases outside the gene matches: 4. The CDR3 reads CASSYGLARTDTQYF. CDR3 nucleotide sequence: TGTGCCAGCAGTTACGGACTAGCCCGCACAGATACGCAGTATTTT.

As concerns this clonotype: A much larger clone lies a single base off, so this may be a read error. This rearrangement joins TRBV6-1 to TRBJ2-1; 9 nucleotides line up with TRBD2. Trimming removed 6 bases from V and 1 base from J; junction bases left unmatched: 7. The germline V gene has CDR1 MNHNS and CDR2 SASEGT. This CDR3 comprises 16 residues. CDR3 in amino acids: CASSGSGRRSYNEQFF. The CDR3, as DNA: TGTGCCAGCAGCGGTAGCGGGAGACGTTCCTACAATGAGCAGTTCTTC.

The table lists this clonotype with a few counts. The chain combines TRBV28 with TRBJ1-5; 7 bases agree with TRBD1. The J segment lost 7 bases and the V segment lost 5 bases, leaving 14 bases of the junction unmatched. Germline V lookup: CDR1 MDHEN, CDR2 SYDVKM. The CDR3 is made up of 16 amino acids. The CDR3 loop reads CASSPSSYRGLQPQHF. The CDR3 DNA reads TGTGCCAGCAGTCCTAGCTCCTACAGGGGCCTCCAGCCCCAGCATTTT.

This chain uses TRBV3-2 with TRBJ2-7; TRBD2 was called by the table and not checked on the DNA. TRBV3-2 is assigned pseudogene status. The CDR3 covers 17 residues. CDR3 DNA sequence: TGTGCCATCACCCCCATTGACCCTAGCGGGAGAGTCTACGAGCAGTACTTC. Translated: CAITPIDPSGRVYEQYF.

Comments on this clonotype: It may be a read error: a sequence one base away is much more abundant. V and J are TRBV6-1 and TRBJ2-7, with D perhaps TRBD1 (6 bases). The CDR3 has 13 amino acids. Germline lookup yields CDR1 MNHNS and CDR2 SASEGT. This CDR3 reads CAGSGRTEGEQYF. The CDR3 DNA reads as TGTGCCGGCAGTGGCCGGACAGAGGGCGAGCAGTACTTC.

This sequence joins TRBV2 and TRBJ1-5; D unresolved. This CDR3 comprises 17 residues. Germline V lookup: CDR1 SNHLY, CDR2 FYNNEI. Trimming took off 0 bases at V and 0 bases at J, with 12 bases between the two ends. The CDR3 is CASSEASLGCSNQPQHF. The CDR3 DNA sequence: TGTGCCAGCAGTGAAGCTAGTTTAGGCTGTAGCAATCAGCCCCAGCATTTT.

This clonotype was seen ten or more times. The V and J genes are TRBV4-1 and TRBJ1-2, with a tentative D call TRBD1 (5 bases). Germline lookup yields CDR1 MGHRA and CDR2 YSYEKL. The CDR3 sequence is 15 residues long. The ends were cut back, 2 bases at V and 8 bases at J, with 18 bases in the middle. The CDR3 DNA reads TGCGCCAGCAGCCAAATTGAAGGGGAACTGAGGGGCTACACCTTC. Its protein product is CASSQIEGELRGYTF.

This chain links TRBV7-3 with TRBJ2-7; D may be TRBD2 (6 bases). Germline values: CDR1 SGHTA, CDR2 FQGTGA. The CDR3 is 14 residues long. V was cut by 2 bases and J by 5 bases, with 13 bases left in between. The CDR3 DNA reads TGTGCCAGCAGCTTAGGCGGGACGGCCAACGAGCAGTACTTC. The encoded protein is CASSLGGTANEQYF.

The CDR3 sequence: CASSTGTGWDTDTQYF. The CDR3 nucleotides read TGCGCCAGCAGTACCGGGACAGGGTGGGACACAGATACGCAGTATTTT. The chain combines TRBV5-1 with TRBJ2-3, with TRBD1 identical over 9 bases. This CDR3 is built from 16 residues. CDR1 and CDR2 from the germline V gene are SGHRS and YFSETQ. The V gene end was trimmed by 5 bases and the J gene end by 2 bases; junction bases not matched to a gene: 9.

This clonotype was detected ten times or more. The rearrangement links TRBV4-1 to TRBJ2-3, with 8 bases lining up with TRBD2. J lost 2 bases, V lost 0 bases, and 4 bases had no gene match. CDR1 and CDR2 from the germline V gene are MGHRA and YSYEKL. The CDR3 runs 16 residues. Here the CDR3 DNA reads TGCGCCAGCAGCCAAGACGGGGGGGGATCCACAGATACGCAGTATTTT. It translates to CASSQDGGGSTDTQYF.

In its sample, this clonotype was seen many times. V is TRBV3-1 and J is TRBJ2-4; D possibly corresponds to TRBD2 (5 bases). The V and J ends lost 4 bases and 1 base respectively, with 14 bases between them. The germline CDR1 and CDR2 sequences are LGHDT and YNNKEL (reference sequence). This CDR3 spans 16 amino acids. Written as DNA, the CDR3 is TGTGCCAGCAGCCCCTCCTTGAGAGGGGCCAAAAACATTCAGTACTTC. Translating gives CASSPSLRGAKNIQYF.

This clonotype appeared many times. The V and J genes are TRBV3-1 and TRBJ2-2; possibly TRBD2 for D (5 bases). The germline gives CDR1 LGHDT, CDR2 YNNKEL (reference sequence). The CDR3 spans 16 residues. V gave up 2 bases and J gave up 6 bases, with 16 bases separating them. The CDR3 here is CASSQRWSLVAGELFF. In nucleotides, the CDR3 is TGTGCCAGCAGCCAACGTTGGTCACTAGTTGCCGGGGAGCTGTTTTTT.

This clonotype was counted many times. The rearrangement joins TRBV30 to TRBJ2-2; D unclear. V lost 2 bases and J lost 5, with 15 bases in between. Germline V gene lookup returns CDR1 GTSNPN and CDR2 SVGIG (reference sequence). This CDR3 has 15 residues. CDR3 protein: CAWSRAGSVTGELFF. The CDR3 DNA sequence: TGTGCCTGGAGTAGGGCCGGCTCCGTTACCGGGGAGCTGTTTTTT.

This clonotype has a single count. The gene calls are TRBV10-3 and TRBJ2-7, with 9 bases matching TRBD1. CDR1 and CDR2 (germline): ENHRY, SYGVKD. The CDR3 contains 13 residues. The CDR3 DNA sequence: TGTGTCAGCCGACAGGGGGGTATCTACGAGCAGTACTTC. It codes for CVSRQGGIYEQYF.

On this clonotype: A much larger clone is a single base away; this may be a read error. The V and J genes are TRBV24-1 and TRBJ1-1; weak D call: TRBD1 (5 bases). Per the germline V gene, CDR1 is KGHDR and CDR2 is SFDVKD. Trimming shortened V by 7 bases and J by 3 bases, and 11 bases separated the two germline ends. This CDR3 is built from 13 residues. For the CDR3, the DNA is TGTGCCACCAGACAGGATATGGACACTGAAGCTTTCTTT. Its protein is CATRQDMDTEAFF.

This clonotype was seen repeatedly, ten times or more. The chain joins TRBV6-1 to TRBJ2-1; 8 bases fit TRBD2. There are 16 residues in the CDR3. Germline V gene sequence: CDR1 MNHNS, CDR2 SASEGT. With 6 bases clipped from V and 6 bases from J, the junction kept 13 bases outside the gene matches. CDR3 loop: CASSLGGSGRSNEQFF. As DNA, the CDR3 is TGTGCCAGCAGCCTAGGGGGGAGCGGGAGATCCAATGAGCAGTTCTTC.

This clonotype was counted ten times or more. V is TRBV9 and J is TRBJ2-7, with D perhaps TRBD2 (5 bases). Trimming took off 0 bases at V and 0 bases at J, with 10 bases between the two ends. Germline V gives CDR1 SGDLS, CDR2 YYNGEE. CDR3 length: 15 residues. This CDR3 is CASSVGLQSSYEQYF. For the CDR3, the DNA is TGTGCCAGCAGCGTAGGACTACAGAGCTCCTACGAGCAGTACTTC.

This clonotype was recorded many times. The J gene is TRBJ2-3, the V gene TRBV7-2; D is unclear. This CDR3 has 14 amino acids. Trimming stripped 3 bases from V and 2 bases from J, with 9 bases between. The germline CDR1 and CDR2 sequences are SGHTA and FQGNSA. CDR3 sequence: CASSFFVYTDTQYF. CDR3 bases: TGTGCCAGCAGCTTCTTTGTCTACACAGATACGCAGTATTTT.

This clonotype has a count of ten or more. J is TRBJ1-1 and V is TRBV10-3; 7 positions match TRBD1. This CDR3 spans 16 amino acids. The ends lost 4 bases at V and 5 bases at J; junction bases unmatched: 13. Germline CDR1 and CDR2: ENHRY and SYGVKD. Here the CDR3 reads CAISARDGRGLTEAFF. The CDR3 coding sequence is TGTGCCATCAGTGCCCGGGACGGAAGGGGGCTGACTGAAGCTTTCTTT.

This clonotype was recorded at least ten times. CDR3 DNA sequence: TGCGCCAGCAGAGCGGGAACAGGGAAGGCAGACACTGAAGCTTTCTTT. Translated: CASRAGTGKADTEAFF. V gene TRBV5-1 combines with J gene TRBJ1-1; D possibly corresponds to TRBD1 (6 bases). V was shortened by 5 bases and J by 3 bases, with 20 bases between the two germline ends. The germline V gene encodes CDR1 SGHRS and CDR2 YFSETQ. The CDR3 sequence is 16 residues long.

This clonotype was seen at least ten times. In DNA, the CDR3 is TGTGCCAGCAGCGTAGAGACAGACACAGATACGCAGTATTTT. Protein: CASSVETDTDTQYF. V gene TRBV9 combines with J gene TRBJ2-3, with D possibly being TRBD1 (5 bases). The CDR3 runs to 14 residues. Germline loops: CDR1 SGDLS, CDR2 YYNGEE. V was cut by 0 bases and J by 2 bases, with 7 bases left in between.

This clonotype was counted ten times or more. V and J are TRBV28 and TRBJ1-1; weak D call: TRBD1 (6 bases). Germline V gene lookup returns CDR1 MDHEN and CDR2 SYDVKM. CDR3 length: 17 amino acids. The V end lost 6 bases, the J end lost 1 base, and 21 bases lay between the germline ends. The DNA of the CDR3 is TGTGCCAGCAGCAACCATAGGAACAGGGATTCGAACACTGAAGCTTTCTTT. Translated: CASSNHRNRDSNTEAFF.